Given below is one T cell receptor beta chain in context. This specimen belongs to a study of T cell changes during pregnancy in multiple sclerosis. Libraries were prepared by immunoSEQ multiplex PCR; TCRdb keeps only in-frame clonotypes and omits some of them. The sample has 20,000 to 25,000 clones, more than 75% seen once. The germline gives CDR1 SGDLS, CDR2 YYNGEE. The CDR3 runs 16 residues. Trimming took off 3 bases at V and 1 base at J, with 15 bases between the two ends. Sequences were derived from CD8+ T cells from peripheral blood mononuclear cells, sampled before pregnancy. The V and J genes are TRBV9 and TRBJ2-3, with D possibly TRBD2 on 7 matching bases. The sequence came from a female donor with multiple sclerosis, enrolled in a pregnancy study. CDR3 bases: TGTGCCAGCAGCGAGGGGGACTACCCGGGCACAGATACGCAGTATTTT. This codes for CASSEGDYPGTDTQYF.